Below, 20 T cell receptor beta chains from the same sample are listed, as sequenced in a study of T-cell memory formation after mild COVID-19. Via MiXCR, TCRdb re-called the 5' RACE reads, giving one row per CDR3 protein. The sample contains around 310,000 distinct CDR3 sequences, more than 20% of which appear only once. Sequencing input: PBMCs or a T cell subset sorted from them (not recorded which). The receptors were gathered from a man aged 18 to 35 who had mild COVID-19 (a few samples of this study predate the infection). Cell type and time point are not known.

The V call is TRBV6-2 or TRBV6-3, the J call TRBJ2-5; D ambiguous. CDR1 is MNHEY and CDR2 is SVGEGT in the germline V gene. Trimming cost V 2 bases and J 2 bases, with 6 bases left between them. The CDR3 loop spans 13 amino acids. In nucleotides, the CDR3 is TGTGCCAGCAGTTACGAGATTCAAGAGACCCAGTACTTC. Translating gives CASSYEIQETQYF.

This clonotype was observed a handful of times. This chain uses TRBV10-3 with TRBJ1-1, with D possibly TRBD1 on 6 matching bases. The germline gives CDR1 ENHRY, CDR2 SYGVKD. The CDR3 spans 13 residues. V was pared by 10 bases and J by 5 bases, with 17 bases between. Written as DNA, the CDR3 is TGTGCCACAGGGGACGGGAGGGGGACTGAAGCTTTCTTT. Translating gives CATGDGRGTEAFF.

The chain employs TRBV6-5 and TRBJ2-3, with 9 positions matching TRBD2. Germline trimming cut 7 bases from V and 2 bases from J; bases unmatched to any gene: 7. This CDR3 has 15 amino acids. CDR1 and CDR2 (germline): MNHEY, SVGAGI. The CDR3, as DNA: TGTGCCAGCATGTTAGCGGGGGCACCCACAGATACGCAGTATTTT. Amino acid sequence: CASMLAGAPTDTQYF.

Sample share makes this clonotype medium-sized. This sequence joins TRBV14 and TRBJ2-7, with D unclear. The V gene's germline CDR1 is SGHDN and CDR2 FVKESK. The CDR3 is 12 residues long. The V gene lost 3 bases and the J gene lost 0 bases, with 3 bases spanning the gap. CDR3 amino acids: CASSHSSYEQYV. The CDR3 DNA sequence: TGTGCCAGCAGCCATAGCTCCTACGAGCAGTACGTC.

The sample holds a few counts of this clonotype. This chain connects TRBV7-9 to TRBJ2-6, with a possible D match to TRBD1 (5 bases). CDR3 length: 13 residues. V gave up 4 bases and J gave up 8 bases, with 9 bases separating them. CDR1 and CDR2 (germline): SEHNR, FQNEAQ (reference sequence). The CDR3 is CASSSSGTNVLTF. CDR3 nucleotides: TGTGCCAGCAGCTCCTCAGGGACCAACGTCCTGACTTTC.

As concerns this clonotype: Germline is not matched at one junction end, which may reflect a read error. The genes are TRBV20-1 and TRBJ2-3; 9 bases line up with TRBD2. The germline gives CDR1 DFQATT, CDR2 SNEGSKA (reference sequence). This CDR3 region has 12 residues. This chain's CDR3 is CSATGTSRGLYF. In DNA form, the CDR3 reads TGCAGTGCTACCGGGACTAGCAGAGGTCTTTACTTT.

This clonotype has a handful of counts. The V call is TRBV12-3 or TRBV12-4, the J call TRBJ1-5; no reliable D call. This CDR3 is 15 amino acids long. Trimming removed 5 bases from V and 15 bases from J, with 26 bases in between. The CDR3 loop reads CASSRCGASGTYRHF. DNA of the CDR3: TGTGCCAGCAGTCGTTGTGGAGCCTCTGGTACGTATCGGCATTTT.

There are a few counts of this clonotype. This chain connects TRBV7-9 to TRBJ1-1; D is perhaps TRBD1 (5 bases). The V end lost 1 base, the J end lost 1 base, and 10 bases lay between the germline ends. The CDR3 is made up of 15 amino acids. Germline V gives CDR1 SEHNR, CDR2 FQNEAQ (reference sequence). CDR3 nucleotide sequence: TGTGCCAGCAGCTTAGGGGGCAGGGCGAACACTGAAGCTTTCTTT. It is translated as CASSLGGRANTEAFF.

The chain is built from TRBV7-9 and TRBJ1-2, with 8 bases lining up with TRBD1. After removal of 6 bases from V and 8 bases from J, the junction contained 11 bases not matched to a gene. CDR1 and CDR2 from the germline V gene are SEHNR and FQNEAQ (reference sequence). The CDR3 is 14 residues long. As DNA, the CDR3 is TGTGCCAGCAGAGGACAGGGTAATCTAGGCGGCTACACCTTC. Translating gives CASRGQGNLGGYTF.

The V gene is TRBV7-9, the J gene TRBJ2-1; D unresolved. The length of the CDR3 is 11 residues. Germline lookup yields CDR1 SEHNR and CDR2 FQNEAQ (reference sequence). V was shortened by 8 bases and J by 6 bases, with 8 bases between the two germline ends. For the CDR3, the DNA is TGTGCCAGCGTTAGGGTCAATGAGCAGTTCTTC. The encoded protein is CASVRVNEQFF.

Only a few counts were recorded for this clonotype. V is TRBV21-1 and J is TRBJ2-7. TRBV21-1 represents a pseudogene. CDR3 size: 14 residues. The CDR3 region has the DNA TGTGCCAGCAGCAAAGGAGGCGGATCCTACGAGCAGTACGTC. It is translated as CASSKGGGSYEQYV.

This clonotype was found a few times. This chain connects TRBV5-5 to TRBJ1-2, with TRBD1 matching 9 bases. J was trimmed by 8 bases and V by 4 bases; bases with no gene match: 9. The V gene's germline CDR1 is SGHKS and CDR2 YYEKEE (reference sequence). This CDR3 has 14 amino acids. The CDR3 sequence: CASSRGQGSEGYTF. CDR3 DNA sequence: TGTGCCAGCAGCCGGGGACAGGGATCAGAAGGCTACACCTTC.

This clonotype was found a few times. The chain employs TRBV11-2 and TRBJ2-2; 8 positions agree with TRBD1. The CDR3 contains 18 residues. With 4 bases clipped from V and 4 bases from J, the junction kept 14 bases outside the gene matches. The V gene's germline CDR1 is SGHAT and CDR2 FQNNGV. The CDR3 coding sequence is TGTGCCAGCAGCTACCGATATTCGACAGGGGCTTCCACCGGGGAGCTGTTTTTT. The encoded protein is CASSYRYSTGASTGELFF. Complete variable domain (other parts from reference TRBV11-2 and TRBJ2-2): EAGVAQSPRYKIIEKRQSVAFWCNPISGHATLYWYQQILGQGPKLLIQFQNNGVVDDSQLPKDRFSAERLKGVDSTLKIQPAKLEDSAVYLCASSYRYSTGASTGELFFGEGSRLTVL.

The V call is TRBV6-5, the J call TRBJ2-7; 8 bases line up with TRBD2. Germline-derived CDR1 and CDR2 are MNHEY and SVGAGI. The CDR3 has 15 residues. The CDR3 here is CASTRAGGSLRGQYF. DNA for the CDR3: TGTGCATCCACCCGGGCGGGGGGCTCATTACGAGGACAGTACTTC.

This chain connects TRBV7-9 to TRBJ1-5; D gene uncertain. Trimming took 5 bases from V and 6 from J, leaving 11 bases between them. The CDR3 is made up of 13 amino acids. CDR1 is SEHNR, CDR2 FQNEAQ, per germline (reference sequence). CDR3 sequence: CASSQGGRQPQHF. The CDR3 region has the DNA TGTGCCAGCAGCCAAGGAGGGCGTCAGCCCCAGCATTTT.

This chain uses TRBV6-6 with TRBJ2-7; D gene ambiguous. Trimming pared 2 bases from V and 9 bases from J, leaving 17 bases between. The germline CDR1 and CDR2 sequences are MNHNY and SVGAGI (reference sequence). The CDR3 is 14 residues long. CDR3 residues: CASSYESRRTGQYV. Written as DNA, the CDR3 is TGTGCCAGCAGTTACGAAAGCAGGCGAACTGGGCAGTACGTC.

The chain has TRBV12-3 or TRBV12-4 and TRBJ1-5, with 8 bases aligning to TRBD1. Unmatched junction bases numbered 3, after V lost 6 bases and J lost 5 bases. CDR3 length: 13 amino acids. The CDR3 spells CASRGQDYQPQHF. CDR3 coding DNA: TGTGCCAGCAGGGGACAGGATTATCAGCCCCAGCATTTT.

V is TRBV3-1 and J is TRBJ2-5; D not resolved. This CDR3 spans 15 amino acids. The ends were cut back, 5 bases at V and 5 bases at J, with 18 bases in the middle. Germline V gene lookup returns CDR1 LGHDT and CDR2 YNNKEL (reference sequence). CDR3 in amino acids: CASSLTGLPYETQYF. CDR3 nucleotide sequence: TGTGCCAGCAGCTTAACCGGGTTACCTTACGAGACCCAGTACTTC.

This clonotype was seen a few times. This chain connects TRBV3-1 to TRBJ1-1; no reliable D call. The CDR3 runs to 13 residues. Trimming took off 2 bases at V and 0 bases at J, with 4 bases between the two ends. Germline V CDR1 and CDR2: LGHDT, YNNKEL (reference sequence). Here the CDR3 reads CASSQQLNTEAFF. CDR3 sequence (DNA): TGTGCCAGCAGCCAACAGTTGAACACTGAAGCTTTCTTT.

This clonotype was counted only a few times. The rearrangement joins TRBV9 to TRBJ2-3; TRBD2 matches 9 bases. V was clipped by 6 bases and J by 2 bases; unmatched bases: 7. The germline V gene encodes CDR1 SGDLS and CDR2 YYNGEE. The CDR3 is 15 residues long. CDR3 region: CASNPSGENTDTQYF. CDR3 nucleotide sequence: TGTGCCAGCAACCCTAGCGGGGAAAACACAGATACGCAGTATTTT.